A selection of T cell receptor beta chains follows, all from one sample in a study of cytomegalovirus exposure and HLA in healthy donors. The repertoire was sequenced with immunoSEQ multiplex PCR; TCRdb's copy has only in-frame clones and lacks some. This repertoire includes 45,000 or so clones. Sample: PBMCs. Receptors were obtained from a male donor in good health and CMV-seronegative. Each CDR3 is given with its conserved first and last residue. The D gene is left open where the match is weak.

>.|TRBV6-6|TRBJ1-5
CASTPRGEQPQHF
TGTGCCAGCACCCCCCGGGGAGAACAGCCCCAGCATTTT
>.|TRBV27|TRBJ2-2
CASSLWGTANTGELFF
TGTGCCAGCAGTTTATGGGGCACCGCGAACACCGGGGAGCTGTTTTTT
>TRBD1|TRBV2|TRBJ1-4
CASSHRQGANEKLFF
TGTGCCAGCAGTCATCGACAGGGGGCTAATGAAAAACTGTTTTTT
>.|TRBV5-1|TRBJ1-5
CASSMDRYQPQHF
TGCGCCAGCAGCATGGACAGATATCAGCCCCAGCATTTT
>TRBD1|TRBV6-1|TRBJ1-2
CASSEFTGGRPSGYTF
TGTGCCAGCAGTGAATTTACAGGGGGCCGCCCTTCTGGCTACACCTTC
>.|TRBV7-6|TRBJ1-3
CASSPRVSGSGNTIYF
TGTGCCAGCAGCCCGAGGGTATCGGGATCCGGAAACACCATATATTTT
>TRBD1|TRBV7-8|TRBJ1-3
CASSSWDSKGNTIYF
TGTGCCAGCAGCTCCTGGGACAGTAAGGGAAACACCATATATTTT
>TRBD1|TRBV4-2|TRBJ2-3
CASTLRGPGQGWTDTQYF
TGTGCCAGCACCCTAAGGGGACCGGGACAGGGGTGGACAGATACGCAGTATTTT
>.|TRBV4-1|TRBJ1-2
CASSQVYSPSYGYTF
TGCGCCAGCAGCCAAGTATACAGTCCAAGCTATGGCTACACCTTC
>.|TRBV9|TRBJ2-5
CASSEAGTLYQETQYF
TGTGCCAGCAGCGAGGCCGGGACATTGTACCAAGAGACCCAGTACTTC
>.|TRBV19|TRBJ1-1
CASGTLNTEAFF
TGTGCCAGTGGGACATTGAACACTGAAGCTTTCTTT
>.|TRBV29-1|TRBJ2-7
CSVATGFNEQYF
TGCAGCGTAGCGACGGGGTTTAACGAGCAGTACTTC
>.|TRBV4-1|TRBJ2-1
CASSQVYTNEQFF
TGCGCCAGCAGCCAAGTATACACGAATGAGCAGTTCTTC
>.|TRBV19|TRBJ2-7
CASSRGSSYEQYF
TGTGCCAGTAGTCGGGGGAGCTCCTACGAGCAGTACTTC
>.|TRBV7-6|TRBJ1-5
CASSFGSNQPQHF
TGTGCCAGCAGCTTCGGTAGCAATCAGCCCCAGCATTTT
>TRBD1|TRBV29-1|TRBJ1-1
CSVERDRAAEAFF
TGCAGCGTTGAAAGGGACAGGGCGGCTGAAGCTTTCTTT
>.|TRBV18|TRBJ1-5
CASSEDQGTNQPQHF
TGTGCCAGCTCCGAGGATCAGGGGACCAATCAGCCCCAGCATTTT
>TRBD1|TRBV4-1|TRBJ1-1
CASSERQGLSTEAFF
TGCGCCAGCAGCGAGAGACAGGGCTTGAGTACTGAAGCTTTCTTT
>.|TRBV7-9|TRBJ1-1
CASSTSVWTEAFF
TGTGCCAGCAGCACTTCCGTATGGACTGAAGCTTTCTTT
>.|TRBV6-1|TRBJ2-7
CATMPQGSHYEQYF
TGTGCCACGATGCCCCAGGGCAGCCACTACGAGCAGTACTTC
>TRBD1|TRBV9|TRBJ1-1
CASSVEGQGGTEAFF
TGTGCCAGCAGCGTAGAGGGACAGGGAGGAACTGAAGCTTTCTTT
>.|TRBV9|TRBJ2-7
CASSVGASLSYEQYF
TGTGCCAGCAGCGTAGGTGCTAGCCTCTCCTACGAGCAGTACTTC
>TRBD1|TRBV18|TRBJ2-5
CASSPKGQLQETQYF
TGTGCCAGCTCACCAAAGGGACAGTTACAAGAGACCCAGTACTTC
>.|TRBV27|TRBJ1-5
CASSFDGEASQPQHF
TGTGCCAGCAGTTTTGACGGAGAGGCAAGTCAGCCCCAGCATTTT
>.|TRBV7-6|TRBJ1-1
CASSLDTNTEAFF
TGTGCCAGCAGCTTAGACACGAACACTGAAGCTTTCTTT
>TRBD2|TRBV4-2|TRBJ2-1
CASSHGLANNEQFF
TGTGCCAGCAGCCACGGACTAGCGAACAATGAGCAGTTCTTC
>.|TRBV5-1|TRBJ1-1
CASSLGGIGAEAFF
TGCGCCAGCAGCTTGGGCGGGATCGGTGCTGAAGCTTTCTTT
>.|TRBV2|TRBJ2-5
CASSSLVGETQYF
TGTGCCAGCAGTTCCCTAGTAGGAGAGACCCAGTACTTC
>TRBD2|TRBV7-7|TRBJ2-1
CASSLDGGFLDNEQFF
TGTGCTAGCAGCCTTGACGGGGGGTTTTTAGACAATGAGCAGTTCTTC
>.|TRBV29-1|TRBJ1-2
CSVNSGNYGYTF
TGCAGCGTTAATTCAGGGAACTATGGCTACACCTTC
>.|TRBV7-2|TRBJ2-7
CASNYKGEGPYEQYF
TGTGCCAGTAACTACAAGGGGGAGGGGCCTTACGAGCAGTACTTC
>TRBD1|TRBV25-1|TRBJ1-2
CASRQTGSNYGYTF
TGTGCCAGCAGGCAGACAGGGTCTAACTATGGCTACACCTTC
>TRBD1|TRBV5-1|TRBJ1-6
CASSFGQGDRSPLHF
TGCGCCAGCAGCTTCGGACAGGGGGACCGCTCACCCCTCCACTTT
>.|TRBV2|TRBJ2-7
CASSEVDSYEQYF
TGTGCCAGCAGTGAAGTTGACAGCTACGAGCAGTACTTC
>TRBD2|TRBV19|TRBJ2-2
CASSIVGGWNGELFF
TGTGCCAGTAGTATAGTGGGAGGGTGGAACGGGGAGCTGTTTTTT
>TRBD2|TRBV18|TRBJ2-1
CASSPGTSGGRVYNEQFF
TGTGCCAGCTCACCAGGGACTAGCGGGGGGCGAGTATACAATGAGCAGTTCTTC
>.|TRBV6-5|TRBJ2-7
CASSYRGSSYEQYF
TGTGCCAGCAGTTACCGAGGGTCATCCTACGAGCAGTACTTC
>TRBD1|TRBV27|TRBJ2-7
CASSLLQASQGDYEQYF
TGTGCCAGCAGTTTGCTTCAGGCCTCACAGGGGGACTACGAGCAGTACTTC
>TRBD1|TRBV5-6|TRBJ1-1
CASSFMGTGSEAFF
TGTGCCAGCAGCTTTATGGGGACAGGGAGTGAAGCTTTCTTT
>.|TRBV10-3|TRBJ1-5
CAISDDTLVYSNQPQHF
TGTGCCATCAGTGACGACACCCTTGTATATAGCAATCAGCCCCAGCATTTT
>TRBD2|TRBV4-2|TRBJ2-3
CASSQEIAGADTQYF
TGTGCCAGCAGCCAAGAAATTGCGGGGGCAGATACGCAGTATTTT
>TRBD1|TRBV4-3|TRBJ1-6
CASSQDGTGAAGSPLHF
TGCGCCAGCAGCCAAGACGGGACAGGGGCGGCCGGATCACCCCTCCACTTT
>.|TRBV5-5|TRBJ2-5
CASSLTGQQETQYF
TGTGCCAGCAGTCTAACCGGACAGCAAGAGACCCAGTACTTC
>TRBD1|TRBV19|TRBJ1-2
CASSIEDRQEYGYTF
TGTGCCAGTAGTATAGAGGACAGGCAAGAGTATGGCTACACCTTC
>.|TRBV27|TRBJ2-5
CASSLDRLETQYF
TGTGCCAGCAGTCTGGACAGATTAGAGACCCAGTACTTC
>.|TRBV19|TRBJ1-5
CASSMWGRAGQPQHF
TGTGCCAGTAGTATGTGGGGCAGGGCGGGACAGCCCCAGCATTTT
>TRBD1|TRBV18|TRBJ2-7
CASSLPGQGYEQYF
TGTGCCAGCTCACTACCGGGACAGGGCTACGAGCAGTACTTC
>TRBD1|TRBV5-1|TRBJ2-2
CASSTGTGVQTGELFF
TGCGCCAGCAGCACCGGGACAGGAGTACAGACCGGGGAGCTGTTTTTT
>TRBD2|TRBV4-3|TRBJ2-1
CASSEEEGLAGGRQFF
TGCGCCAGCAGCGAAGAAGAGGGACTAGCGGGGGGGCGGCAGTTCTTC
>TRBD1|TRBV14|TRBJ2-3
CASSQTTGLSTDTQYF
TGTGCCAGCAGCCAAACGACAGGGCTTAGCACAGATACGCAGTATTTT
>TRBD1|TRBV18|TRBJ1-1
CASSPLSPGQGARGTEAFF
TGTGCCAGCTCACCCCTTTCCCCGGGACAGGGGGCGCGAGGGACTGAAGCTTTCTTT
>TRBD1|TRBV30|TRBJ1-2
CAWSFRDRTNYGYTF
TGTGCCTGGAGTTTCCGGGACAGGACTAACTATGGCTACACCTTC
>.|TRBV6-5|TRBJ2-7
CATLHFTGEQYF
TGTGCCACCTTACACTTCACAGGCGAGCAGTACTTC
>TRBD2|TRBV7-2|TRBJ2-3
CASSLDGTSFYTDTQYF
TGTGCCAGCAGCTTAGATGGGACTAGCTTTTACACAGATACGCAGTATTTT
>TRBD2|TRBV4-1|TRBJ2-1
CASSHIGGAHNEQFF
TGCGCCAGCAGCCATATCGGGGGGGCCCACAATGAGCAGTTCTTC
>.|TRBV5-5|TRBJ2-1
CASSLGQINEQFF
TGTGCCAGCAGCTTGGGGCAGATCAATGAGCAGTTCTTC
>.|TRBV7-3|TRBJ2-1
CASSSGVPGEQFF
TGTGCCAGCAGCTCAGGGGTACCCGGGGAGCAGTTCTTC
>TRBD1|TRBV18|TRBJ2-7
CASSPIGTGAYEQYF
TGTGCCAGCTCACCAATAGGGACAGGGGCCTACGAGCAGTACTTC
>.|TRBV28|TRBJ2-7
CASSAGGGLSYEQYF
TGTGCCAGCAGCGCTGGAGGGGGCTTGAGCTACGAGCAGTACTTC